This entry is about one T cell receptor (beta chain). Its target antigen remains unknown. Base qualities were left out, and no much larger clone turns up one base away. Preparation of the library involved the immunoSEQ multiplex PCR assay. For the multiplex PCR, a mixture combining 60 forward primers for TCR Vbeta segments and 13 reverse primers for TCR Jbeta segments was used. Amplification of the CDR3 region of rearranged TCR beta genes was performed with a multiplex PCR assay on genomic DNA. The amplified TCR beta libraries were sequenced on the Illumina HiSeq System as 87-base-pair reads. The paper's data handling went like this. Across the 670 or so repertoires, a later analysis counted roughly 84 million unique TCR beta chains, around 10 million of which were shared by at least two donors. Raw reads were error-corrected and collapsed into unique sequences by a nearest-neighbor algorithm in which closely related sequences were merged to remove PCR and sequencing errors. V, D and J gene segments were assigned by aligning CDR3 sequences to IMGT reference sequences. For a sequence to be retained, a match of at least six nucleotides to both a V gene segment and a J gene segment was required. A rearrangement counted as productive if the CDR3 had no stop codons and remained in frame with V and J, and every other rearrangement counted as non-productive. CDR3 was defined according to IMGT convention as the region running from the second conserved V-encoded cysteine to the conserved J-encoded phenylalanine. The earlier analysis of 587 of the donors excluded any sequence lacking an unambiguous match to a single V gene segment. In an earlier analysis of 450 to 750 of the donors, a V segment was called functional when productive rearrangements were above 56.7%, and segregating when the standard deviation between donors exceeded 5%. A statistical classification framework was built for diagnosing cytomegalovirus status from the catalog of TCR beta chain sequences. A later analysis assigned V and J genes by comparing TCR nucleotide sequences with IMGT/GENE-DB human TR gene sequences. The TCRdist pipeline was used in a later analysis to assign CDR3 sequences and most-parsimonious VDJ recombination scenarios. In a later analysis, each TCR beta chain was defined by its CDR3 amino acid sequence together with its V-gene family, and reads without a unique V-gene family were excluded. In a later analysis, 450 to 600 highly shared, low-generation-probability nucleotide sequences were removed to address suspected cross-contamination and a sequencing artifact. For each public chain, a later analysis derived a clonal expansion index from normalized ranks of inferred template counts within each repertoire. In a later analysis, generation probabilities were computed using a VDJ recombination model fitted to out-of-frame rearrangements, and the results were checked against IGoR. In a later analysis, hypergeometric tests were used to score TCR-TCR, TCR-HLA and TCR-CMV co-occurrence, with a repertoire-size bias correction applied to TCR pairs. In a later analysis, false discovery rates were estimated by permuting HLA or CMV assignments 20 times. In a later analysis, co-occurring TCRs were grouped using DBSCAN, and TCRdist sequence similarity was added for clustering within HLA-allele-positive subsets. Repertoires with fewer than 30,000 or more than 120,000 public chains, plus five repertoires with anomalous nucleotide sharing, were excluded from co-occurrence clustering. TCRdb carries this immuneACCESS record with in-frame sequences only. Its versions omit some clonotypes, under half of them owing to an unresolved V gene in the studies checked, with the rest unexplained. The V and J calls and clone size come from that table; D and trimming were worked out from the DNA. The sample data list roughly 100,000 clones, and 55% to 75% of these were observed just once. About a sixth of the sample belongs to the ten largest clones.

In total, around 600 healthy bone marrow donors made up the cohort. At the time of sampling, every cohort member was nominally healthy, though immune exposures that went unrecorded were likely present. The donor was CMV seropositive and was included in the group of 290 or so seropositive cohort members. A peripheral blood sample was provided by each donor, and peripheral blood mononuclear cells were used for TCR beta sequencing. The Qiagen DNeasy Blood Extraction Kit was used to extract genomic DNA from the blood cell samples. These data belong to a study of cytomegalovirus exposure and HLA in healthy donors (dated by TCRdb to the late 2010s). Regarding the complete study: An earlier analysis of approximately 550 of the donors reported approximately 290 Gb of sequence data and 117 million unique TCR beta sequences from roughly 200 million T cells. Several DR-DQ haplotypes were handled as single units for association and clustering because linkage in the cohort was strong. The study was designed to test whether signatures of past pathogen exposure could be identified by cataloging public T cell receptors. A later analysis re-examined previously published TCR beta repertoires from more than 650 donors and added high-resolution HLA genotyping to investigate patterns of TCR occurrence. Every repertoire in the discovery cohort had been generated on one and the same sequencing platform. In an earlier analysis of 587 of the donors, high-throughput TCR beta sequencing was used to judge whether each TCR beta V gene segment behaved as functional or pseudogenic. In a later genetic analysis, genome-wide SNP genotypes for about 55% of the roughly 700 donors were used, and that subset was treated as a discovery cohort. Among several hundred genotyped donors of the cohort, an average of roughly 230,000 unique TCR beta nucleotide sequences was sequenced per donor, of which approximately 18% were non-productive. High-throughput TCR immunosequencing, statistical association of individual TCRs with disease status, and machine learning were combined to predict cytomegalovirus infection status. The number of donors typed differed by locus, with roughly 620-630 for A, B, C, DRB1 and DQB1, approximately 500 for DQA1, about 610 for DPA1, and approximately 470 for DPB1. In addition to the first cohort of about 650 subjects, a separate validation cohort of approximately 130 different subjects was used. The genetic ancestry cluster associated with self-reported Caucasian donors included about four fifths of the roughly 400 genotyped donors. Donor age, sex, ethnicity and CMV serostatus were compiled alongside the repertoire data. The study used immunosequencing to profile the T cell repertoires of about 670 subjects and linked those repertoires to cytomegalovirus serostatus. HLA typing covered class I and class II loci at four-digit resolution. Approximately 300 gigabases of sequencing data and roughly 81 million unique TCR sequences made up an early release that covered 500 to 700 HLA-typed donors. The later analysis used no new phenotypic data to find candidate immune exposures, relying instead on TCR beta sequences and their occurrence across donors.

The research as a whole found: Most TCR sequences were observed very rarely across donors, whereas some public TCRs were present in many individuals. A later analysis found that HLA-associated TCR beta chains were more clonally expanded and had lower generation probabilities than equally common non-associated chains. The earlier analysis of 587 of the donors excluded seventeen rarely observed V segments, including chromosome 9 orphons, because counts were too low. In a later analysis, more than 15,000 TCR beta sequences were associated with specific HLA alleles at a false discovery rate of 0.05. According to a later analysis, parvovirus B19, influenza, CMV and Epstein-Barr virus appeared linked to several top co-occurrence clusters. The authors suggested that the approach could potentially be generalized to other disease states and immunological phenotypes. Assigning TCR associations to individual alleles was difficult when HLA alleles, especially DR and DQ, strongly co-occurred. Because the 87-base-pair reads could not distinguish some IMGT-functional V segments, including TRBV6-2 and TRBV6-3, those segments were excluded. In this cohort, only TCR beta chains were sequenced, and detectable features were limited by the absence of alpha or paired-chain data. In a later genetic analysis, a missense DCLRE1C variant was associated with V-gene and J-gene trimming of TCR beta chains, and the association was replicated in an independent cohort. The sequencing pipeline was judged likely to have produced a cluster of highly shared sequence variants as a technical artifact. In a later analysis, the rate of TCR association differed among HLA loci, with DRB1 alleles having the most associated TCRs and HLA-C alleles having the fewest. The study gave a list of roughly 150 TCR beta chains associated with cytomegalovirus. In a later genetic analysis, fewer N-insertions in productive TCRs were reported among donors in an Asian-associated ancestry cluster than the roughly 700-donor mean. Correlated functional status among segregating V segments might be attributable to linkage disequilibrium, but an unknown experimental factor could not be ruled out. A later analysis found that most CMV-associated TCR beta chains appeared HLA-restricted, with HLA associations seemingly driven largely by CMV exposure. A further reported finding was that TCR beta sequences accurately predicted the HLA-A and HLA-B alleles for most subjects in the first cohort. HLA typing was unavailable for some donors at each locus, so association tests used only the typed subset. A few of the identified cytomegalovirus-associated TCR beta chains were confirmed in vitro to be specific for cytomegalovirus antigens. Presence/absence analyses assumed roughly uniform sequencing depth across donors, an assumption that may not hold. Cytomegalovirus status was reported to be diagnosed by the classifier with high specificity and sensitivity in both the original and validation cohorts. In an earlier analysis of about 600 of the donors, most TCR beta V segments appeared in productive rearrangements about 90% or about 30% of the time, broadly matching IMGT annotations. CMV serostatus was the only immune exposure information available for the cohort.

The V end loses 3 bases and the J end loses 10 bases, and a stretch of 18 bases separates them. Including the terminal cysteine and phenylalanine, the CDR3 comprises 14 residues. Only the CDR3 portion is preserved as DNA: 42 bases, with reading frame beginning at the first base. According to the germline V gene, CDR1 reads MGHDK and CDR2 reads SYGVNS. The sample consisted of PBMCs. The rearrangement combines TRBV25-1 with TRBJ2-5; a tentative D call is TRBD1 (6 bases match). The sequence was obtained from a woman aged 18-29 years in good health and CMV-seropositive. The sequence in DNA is TGTGCCAGCAGTGAGGCAGGACAGTCCCCTCGCCAGTACTTC. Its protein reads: CASSEAGQSPRQYF. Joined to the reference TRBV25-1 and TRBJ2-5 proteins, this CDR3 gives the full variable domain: EADIYQTPRYLVIGTGKKITLECSQTMGHDKMYWYQQDPGMELHLIHYSYGVNSTEKGDLSSESTVSRIRTEHFPLTLESARPSHTSQYLCASSEAGQSPRQYFGPGTRLLVL.